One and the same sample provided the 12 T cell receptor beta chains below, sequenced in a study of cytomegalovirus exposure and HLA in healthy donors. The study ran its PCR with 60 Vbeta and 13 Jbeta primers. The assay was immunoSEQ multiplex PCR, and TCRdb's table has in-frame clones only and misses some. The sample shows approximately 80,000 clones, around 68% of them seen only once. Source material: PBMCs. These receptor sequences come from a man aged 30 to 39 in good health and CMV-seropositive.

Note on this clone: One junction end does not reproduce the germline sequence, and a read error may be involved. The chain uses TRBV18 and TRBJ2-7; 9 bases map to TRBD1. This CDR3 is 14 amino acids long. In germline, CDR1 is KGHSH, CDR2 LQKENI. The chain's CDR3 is CASAPGTGIHEQYF. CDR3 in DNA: TGTGCCAGCGCACCCGGGACAGGGATCCACGAGCAGTACTTC.

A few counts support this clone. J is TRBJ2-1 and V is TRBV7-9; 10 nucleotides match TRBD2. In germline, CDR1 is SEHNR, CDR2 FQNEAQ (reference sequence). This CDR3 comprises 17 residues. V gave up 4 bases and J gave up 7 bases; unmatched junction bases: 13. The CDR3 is CASSSSGRAFSRNEQFF. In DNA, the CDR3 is TGTGCCAGCAGCTCCAGCGGGAGGGCCTTCTCGAGGAATGAGCAGTTCTTC. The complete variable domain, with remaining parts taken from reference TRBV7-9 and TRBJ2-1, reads DTGVSQNPRHKITKRGQNVTFRCDPISEHNRLYWYRQTLGQGPEFLTYFQNEAQLEKSRLLSDRFSAERPKGSFSTLEIQRTEQGDSAMYLCASSSSGRAFSRNEQFFGPGTRLTVL.

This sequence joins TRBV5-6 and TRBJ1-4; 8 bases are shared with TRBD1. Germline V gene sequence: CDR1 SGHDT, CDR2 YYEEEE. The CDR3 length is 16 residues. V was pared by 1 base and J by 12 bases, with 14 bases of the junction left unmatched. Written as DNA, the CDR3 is TGTGCCAGCAGCTTGCCTGGACAGGGTGCTGTTGGGGAACTGTTTTTT. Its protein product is CASSLPGQGAVGELFF.

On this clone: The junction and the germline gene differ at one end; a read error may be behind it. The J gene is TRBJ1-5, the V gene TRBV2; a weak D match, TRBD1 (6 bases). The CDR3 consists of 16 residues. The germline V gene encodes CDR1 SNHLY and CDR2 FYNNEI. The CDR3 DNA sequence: TGTGCCAGCAGTGAAGTGGGGGGGCGTGGCAATCAGCCCCAGAATTTT. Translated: CASSEVGGRGNQPQNF.

Here the CDR3 DNA reads TGTGCCAGCAGCCCCAGACAGGGCCTTAATGAAAAACTGTTTTTT. Residues: CASSPRQGLNEKLFF. This rearrangement joins TRBV4-2 to TRBJ1-4; 7 bases are shared with TRBD1. CDR3 size: 15 residues. Per the germline V gene, CDR1 is LGHNA and CDR2 is YNFKEQ. V lost 4 bases and J lost 4; bases outside the gene matches: 6.

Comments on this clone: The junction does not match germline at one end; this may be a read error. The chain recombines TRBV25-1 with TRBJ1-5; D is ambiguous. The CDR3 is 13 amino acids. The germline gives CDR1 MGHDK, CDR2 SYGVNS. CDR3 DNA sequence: TGTGCCAGCAGTTCCCATAGCAATCAGCCCCAGAATTTT. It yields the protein CASSSHSNQPQNF.

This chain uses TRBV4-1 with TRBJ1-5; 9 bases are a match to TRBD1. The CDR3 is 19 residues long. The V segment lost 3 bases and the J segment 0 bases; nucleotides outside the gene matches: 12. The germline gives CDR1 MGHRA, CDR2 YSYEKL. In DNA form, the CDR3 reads TGCGCCAGCAGCCACTCCCTCCGGGGACAGGGAATTAGCAATCAGCCCCAGCATTTT. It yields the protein CASSHSLRGQGISNQPQHF.

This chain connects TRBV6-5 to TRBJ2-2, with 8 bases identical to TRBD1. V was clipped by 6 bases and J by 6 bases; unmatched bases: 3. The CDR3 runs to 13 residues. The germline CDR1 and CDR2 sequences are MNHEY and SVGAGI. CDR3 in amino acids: CASRVDRAGELFF. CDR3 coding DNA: TGTGCCAGCAGGGTGGACAGGGCCGGGGAGCTGTTTTTT.

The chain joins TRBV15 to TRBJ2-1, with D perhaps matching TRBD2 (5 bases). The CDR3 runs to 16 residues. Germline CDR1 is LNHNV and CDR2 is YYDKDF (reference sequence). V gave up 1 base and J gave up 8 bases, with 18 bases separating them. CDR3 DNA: TGTGCCACCAGCAGAGGTGCAGCCAGAGGGTTCGATGAGCAGTTCTTC. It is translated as CATSRGAARGFDEQFF.

CDR3: CASSLAALAGGQSKNEQFF. The CDR3 DNA sequence: TGTGCCAGCAGCTTAGCGGCCCTAGCGGGGGGGCAAAGTAAGAATGAGCAGTTCTTC. This sequence joins TRBV7-9 and TRBJ2-1, with 12 nucleotides matching TRBD2. Germline V gives CDR1 SEHNR, CDR2 FQNEAQ (reference sequence). CDR3 size: 19 residues. V lost 0 bases to trimming and J lost 7 bases; unmatched junction nucleotides: 13.

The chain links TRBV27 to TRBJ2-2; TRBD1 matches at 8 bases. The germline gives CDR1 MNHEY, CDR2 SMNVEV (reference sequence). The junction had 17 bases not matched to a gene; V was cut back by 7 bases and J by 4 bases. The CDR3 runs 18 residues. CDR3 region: CASNHLPDRAEGTGELFF. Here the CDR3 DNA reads TGTGCCAGCAACCATTTACCGGACAGGGCAGAGGGCACCGGGGAGCTGTTTTTT.

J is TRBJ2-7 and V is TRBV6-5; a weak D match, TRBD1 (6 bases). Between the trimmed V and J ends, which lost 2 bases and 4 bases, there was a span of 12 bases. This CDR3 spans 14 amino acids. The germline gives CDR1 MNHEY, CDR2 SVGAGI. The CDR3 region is CASSYQGGAYEQYF. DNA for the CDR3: TGTGCCAGCAGTTACCAAGGGGGAGCGTACGAGCAGTACTTC.